The source of this TCR beta chain is a study of OX40 agonist ivuxolimab in advanced cancers. Study in general: Patient treatment consisted of intravenous ivuxolimab administration every 2 weeks at 0.01 to 10 mg/kg. Patients receiving dose escalation had hepatocellular carcinoma, melanoma, renal cell or head and neck cancer. The study, taken as a whole, reports: No antigen was identified for the clonally expanded peripheral T cells. Relative to CD4+ cells, CD8+ T cells on average had more expanded clones.

Clones were sequenced by immunoSEQ multiplex PCR, and TCRdb holds only the in-frame ones, with some missing. The sample has tens of thousands of clones, about 94% seen once. J lost 11 bases, V lost 4 bases, and 9 bases had no gene match. The germline V gene has CDR1 SGHRS and CDR2 YFSETQ. The CDR3 loop spans 13 amino acids. As concerns this clone: Its specificity is not known.

The sequence derives from an adult with an advanced solid tumor such as melanoma, head and neck, liver or kidney cancer. The sequencing used CD4+ or CD8+ T cells sorted from blood, collected in a trial of the OX40 agonist ivuxolimab. This chain uses TRBV5-1 with TRBJ2-1, with TRBD1 matching over 7 bases. CDR3 protein: CASSMFTGVKQFF. The CDR3 DNA reads TGCGCCAGCAGCATGTTTACAGGGGTTAAGCAGTTCTTC.